This TCR beta chain was identified during a study of memory CD4+ T cells and cytomegalovirus serostatus. Study at large: This sample comes from healthy Belgian adults, fewer than ten CMV seropositive, approximately 22 seronegative. Study-level points and caveats: CD4+ memory repertoires contained about 40% of the roughly 160 reported CMV TCRbeta sequences.

As concerns this clone: The antigen remains undetermined.

The sort gate was single viable CD3+CD4+CD8-CD45RO+ cells for memory CD4+ T cells. CMV serostatus came from serum IgG against pp150, pp28, p38, p52. Under the authors' procedure: Out-of-frame sequences were removed, leaving a few million distinct TCRbeta sequences. Produced via immunoSEQ multiplex PCR; TCRdb's table is partial and in-frame only. V and J calls and clone size come straight from that table; D and trimming were deduced from the DNA. The data hold some 50,000 clones, with around 77% observed a single time. The sequenced sample was memory CD4+ T cells from blood. This sequence originates from an adult in good health and CMV-seronegative.

The CDR3, as DNA: TGTGCCAGCTCCCAAGACCGATTGAATCAGCCCCAGCATTTT. Amino acids: CASSQDRLNQPQHF. The chain links TRBV18 to TRBJ1-5; D gene ambiguous. This CDR3 is built from 14 residues. The V gene's germline CDR1 is KGHSH and CDR2 LQKENI. V dropped 6 bases and J dropped 4 bases, with 13 bases sitting between them.